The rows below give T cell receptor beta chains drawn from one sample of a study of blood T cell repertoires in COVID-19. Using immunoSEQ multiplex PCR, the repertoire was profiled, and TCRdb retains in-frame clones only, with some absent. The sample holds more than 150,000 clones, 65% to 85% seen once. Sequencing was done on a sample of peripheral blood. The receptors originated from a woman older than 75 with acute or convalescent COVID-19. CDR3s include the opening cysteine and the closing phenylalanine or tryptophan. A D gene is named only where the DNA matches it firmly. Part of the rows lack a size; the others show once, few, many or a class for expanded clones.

CASRRTGGNEKLFF	TGTGCCAGCAGACGGACAGGGGGGAATGAAAAACTGTTTTTT	TRBV28	TRBJ1-4	TRBD1	.
CASLSAGLSSYEQYF	TGTGCCAGCCTCTCCGCGGGGCTAAGCTCCTACGAGCAGTACTTC	TRBV2	TRBJ2-7	.	.
CASSEGTGGSYEQYF	TGTGCCAGCAGTGAGGGGACAGGGGGCTCCTACGAGCAGTACTTC	TRBV6-1	TRBJ2-7	TRBD1	few
CASSTGQGYEQYF	TGCGCCAGCAGCACGGGACAGGGGTACGAGCAGTACTTC	TRBV10-1	TRBJ2-7	TRBD1	.
CASRGGQGANYGYTF	TGCGCCAGCAGGGGCGGACAGGGGGCGAACTATGGCTACACCTTC	TRBV5-1	TRBJ1-2	TRBD1	few
CASSFSDSLNTEAFF	TGTGCCAGCAGCTTTTCAGACAGCTTGAACACTGAAGCTTTCTTT	TRBV11-2	TRBJ1-1	.	.
CASSLYAGTGNEKLFF	TGCGCCAGCAGTTTATACGCCGGGACAGGGAACGAAAAACTGTTTTTT	TRBV5-1	TRBJ1-4	TRBD1	.
CASSWGDSLPPTDTQYF	TGTGCCAGCAGTTGGGGGGACAGTCTCCCCCCCACAGATACGCAGTATTTT	TRBV27	TRBJ2-3	.	.
CASSLGQGFRANEKLFF	TGCGCCAGCAGCTTGGGGCAGGGTTTTAGGGCTAATGAAAAACTGTTTTTT	TRBV5-1	TRBJ1-4	.	.
CASSQGRGTAAFF	TGTGCCAGCAGCCAAGGCAGGGGGACAGCGGCTTTCTTT	TRBV3-1/TRBV3-2	TRBJ1-1	TRBD1	once
CASSPSRQGLIYGYTF	TGTGCCAGCAGCCCGAGCCGACAGGGCCTTATTTATGGCTACACCTTC	TRBV7-8	TRBJ1-2	TRBD1	few
CASSPWTGQGQETQYF	TGTGCCAGCAGTCCGTGGACAGGGCAGGGGCAAGAGACCCAGTACTTC	TRBV27	TRBJ2-5	TRBD1	.
CASSPPPGGKAGNQPQHF	TGCGCCAGCAGTCCTCCGCCAGGGGGTAAGGCGGGCAATCAGCCCCAGCATTTT	TRBV10-1	TRBJ1-5	TRBD1	.
CAISEQGYEQYF	TGTGCCATCAGTGAACAGGGGTACGAGCAGTACTTC	TRBV10-3	TRBJ2-7	TRBD1	.
CASSPGLAGETQYF	TGCGCCAGCAGTCCGGGACTAGCCGGTGAGACCCAGTACTTC	TRBV10-1	TRBJ2-5	TRBD2	.
CASSLDSKGSPLHF	TGTGCCAGCAGCTTGGACAGCAAAGGTTCACCCCTCCACTTT	TRBV5-4	TRBJ1-6	.	.
CASSFRRGNQPQHF	TGTGCCAGCAGTTTCCGCAGGGGTAATCAGCCCCAGCATTTT	TRBV28	TRBJ1-5	.	.
CASSSFQGVDTEAFF	TGCGCCAGCAGCTCCTTTCAGGGGGTGGACACTGAAGCTTTCTTT	TRBV5-1	TRBJ1-1	TRBD1	.
CAWGGQRNEKLFF	TGTGCCTGGGGGGGACAGAGAAACGAAAAACTGTTTTTT	TRBV30	TRBJ1-4	TRBD1	.
CASSIGDRARGETQYF	TGTGCCAGTAGTATAGGGGACAGGGCGAGAGGAGAGACCCAGTACTTC	TRBV19	TRBJ2-5	TRBD1	.
CASSTGTGAMLYEQYF	TGTGCCAGCAGTACTGGTACAGGTGCCATGCTCTACGAGCAGTACTTC	TRBV6-4	TRBJ2-7	.	.
CASTHRWGGKPQHF	TGTGCCAGCACCCATCGCTGGGGGGGTAAGCCCCAGCATTTT	TRBV28	TRBJ1-5	.	.
CASSFKGQGYYEQYF	TGCGCCAGCAGCTTCAAAGGACAGGGCTATTACGAGCAGTACTTC	TRBV5-1	TRBJ2-7	TRBD1	few
CASSPRGGLPDTQYF	TGTGCCAGCAGCCCGCGGGGGGGCCTCCCAGATACGCAGTATTTT	TRBV2	TRBJ2-3	TRBD2	once
CASSPANRGQGMNTEAFF	TGTGCCAGCTCACCAGCAAACAGGGGTCAAGGGATGAACACTGAAGCTTTCTTT	TRBV18	TRBJ1-1	TRBD1	.
CASSLNYGYTF	TGTGCCAGCAGTCTGAACTATGGCTACACCTTC	TRBV28	TRBJ1-2	.	.
CASSQAGGGETQYF	TGTGCCAGCAGCCAAGCGGGAGGGGGAGAGACCCAGTACTTC	TRBV3-1/TRBV3-2	TRBJ2-5	TRBD2	.
CASGLVSGVDQPQHF	TGTGCTAGTGGTTTGGTCTCGGGGGTGGATCAGCCCCAGCATTTT	TRBV12-5	TRBJ1-5	.	few
CASSLGTGGFHEQYF	TGTGCCAGCAGCCTAGGGACAGGGGGCTTCCACGAGCAGTACTTC	TRBV3-1/TRBV3-2	TRBJ2-7	TRBD1	.
CASSLPSNTEAFF	TGTGCCAGCAGCTTACCCTCCAACACTGAAGCTTTCTTT	TRBV7-2	TRBJ1-1	.	few
CATSGAGNLASSYNEQFF	TGTGCCACCAGTGGGGCAGGGAATCTAGCGAGCTCCTACAATGAGCAGTTCTTC	TRBV24-1	TRBJ2-1	.	few
CASSEALGQRAFF	TGTGCCAGCAGTGAAGCGCTGGGACAGCGGGCTTTCTTT	TRBV2	TRBJ1-1	TRBD1	.
CASSFGRDSNNEQFF	TGTGCCAGCAGTTTCGGCAGGGATTCAAACAATGAGCAGTTCTTC	TRBV27	TRBJ2-1	.	once
CASSSPIRQGQYNEQFF	TGTGCCAGCAGCTCCCCGATCCGACAGGGGCAGTACAATGAGCAGTTCTTC	TRBV13	TRBJ2-1	TRBD1	few
CASSPLQGVAEAFF	TGTGCCAGCTCACCACTGCAGGGGGTGGCTGAAGCTTTCTTT	TRBV18	TRBJ1-1	TRBD1	.
CAITQTDTSPLHF	TGTGCCATCACTCAGACCGACACTTCACCCCTCCACTTT	TRBV10-3	TRBJ1-6	.	few
CASSQVSGTGTQYF	TGTGCCAGCAGCCAAGTATCGGGGACAGGGACCCAGTACTTC	TRBV14	TRBJ2-5	TRBD1	.
CASSYSGGRNQPQHF	TGTGCCAGCAGTTACTCAGGGGGCAGGAATCAGCCCCAGCATTTT	TRBV6-5	TRBJ1-5	TRBD1	.
CASSQEGLDRGHYEQYF	TGTGCCAGCAGCCAAGAAGGGTTAGACAGGGGACACTACGAGCAGTACTTC	TRBV3-1/TRBV3-2	TRBJ2-7	TRBD1	few
CASSYSRDQPQHF	TGTGCCAGCAGTTACTCCCGGGATCAGCCCCAGCATTTT	TRBV6-5	TRBJ1-5	.	.
CASSLLTGTNEKLFF	TGTGCCAGCAGCTTACTTACAGGGACGAATGAAAAACTGTTTTTT	TRBV7-9	TRBJ1-4	.	.
CASSQVSTGSGNTIYF	TGCGCCAGCAGCCAGGTTTCTACAGGTTCTGGAAACACCATATATTTT	TRBV4-1	TRBJ1-3	.	.
CASSSGRLNYEQYF	TGTGCCAGTAGTAGCGGGAGGCTCAACTACGAGCAGTACTTC	TRBV19	TRBJ2-7	TRBD2	.
CASSLEPGEWTEAFF	TGCGCCAGCAGCTTGGAACCGGGGGAATGGACTGAAGCTTTCTTT	TRBV5-1	TRBJ1-1	.	.
CASSTGLYGYTF	TGTGCCAGCAGTACAGGGTTGTATGGCTACACCTTC	TRBV28	TRBJ1-2	.	.
CASSFHQRGKVGEKLFF	TGTGCCAGCAGCTTTCATCAGCGAGGGAAAGTGGGTGAAAAACTGTTTTTT	TRBV7-9	TRBJ1-4	.	.
CASRGFGEQFF	TGTGCCAGCCGAGGGTTTGGTGAGCAGTTCTTC	TRBV2	TRBJ2-1	.	.
CASSADYTYEQYF	TGTGCCAGCAGCGCGGACTATACCTACGAGCAGTACTTC	TRBV7-8	TRBJ2-7	.	.
CASSWVTGGNYGYTF	TGTGCCAGCAGCTGGGTGACAGGGGGTAACTATGGCTACACCTTC	TRBV5-4	TRBJ1-2	TRBD1	.
CASGDRTDGYTF	TGTGCCAGTGGTGACAGGACCGATGGCTACACCTTC	TRBV19	TRBJ1-2	.	few
CASSSTWGVGNTIYF	TGTGCCAGCAGTTCCACTTGGGGGGTAGGAAACACCATATATTTT	TRBV6-5	TRBJ1-3	.	once
CASSLSGTSGGALYNEQFF	TGCGCCAGCAGCTTGTCCGGGACTAGCGGGGGGGCCCTGTACAATGAGCAGTTCTTC	TRBV5-1	TRBJ2-1	TRBD2	.
CASSSTGTGSFTEAFF	TGTGCCAGCAGTTCGACCGGGACAGGGAGTTTCACTGAAGCTTTCTTT	TRBV28	TRBJ1-1	TRBD1	.
CASGETPGPYF	TGTGCTAGTGGAGAAACCCCAGGTCCGTACTTC	TRBV12-5	TRBJ2-7	.	.
CASSLSRQPGNTIYF	TGTGCCAGCAGTTTATCGAGGCAACCTGGAAACACCATATATTTT	TRBV27	TRBJ1-3	.	few
CASSYSSSGGDNEQFF	TGTGCCAGCAGTTACTCGAGTAGCGGGGGGGACAATGAGCAGTTCTTC	TRBV6-5	TRBJ2-1	TRBD2	.
CASSDQAVATNEKLFF	TGTGCCAGCAGTGACCAGGCAGTTGCAACTAATGAAAAACTGTTTTTT	TRBV6-1	TRBJ1-4	.	once